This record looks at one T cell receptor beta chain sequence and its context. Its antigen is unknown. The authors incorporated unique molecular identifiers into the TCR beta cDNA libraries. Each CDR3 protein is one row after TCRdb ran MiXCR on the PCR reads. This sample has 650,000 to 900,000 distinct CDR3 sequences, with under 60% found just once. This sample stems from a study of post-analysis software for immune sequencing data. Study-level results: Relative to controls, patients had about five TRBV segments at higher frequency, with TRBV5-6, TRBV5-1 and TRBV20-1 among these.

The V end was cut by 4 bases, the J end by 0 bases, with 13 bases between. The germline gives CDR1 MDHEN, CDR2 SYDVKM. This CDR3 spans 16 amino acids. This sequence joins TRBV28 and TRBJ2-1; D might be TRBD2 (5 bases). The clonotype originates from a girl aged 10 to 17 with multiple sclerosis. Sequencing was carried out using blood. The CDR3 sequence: CASSSGVIYSYNEQFF. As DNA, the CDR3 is TGTGCCAGCAGTTCCGGGGTAATCTACTCCTACAATGAGCAGTTCTTC.